Shown below are 14 T cell receptor beta chains from a single sample sequenced in a study of T cell responses to AZD1222 COVID-19 vaccine. Using immunoSEQ multiplex PCR, the repertoire was profiled, and TCRdb retains in-frame clones only, with some absent. Here the sample spans about 81,000 clones, 91% being singletons. The sequenced sample was peripheral blood, obtained 28 days after the second AZD1222 dose. The receptors were sampled from an adult who received the AZD1222 COVID-19 vaccine.

The gene calls are TRBV30 and TRBJ1-5; 7 bases align to TRBD1. The CDR3 runs to 14 residues. Trimming at V came to 1 base and at J to 3 bases, leaving 3 bases not matched to a gene. In germline, CDR1 is GTSNPN, CDR2 SVGIG (reference sequence). CDR3 DNA: TGTGCCTGGAGTGGGGGACAGCACAATCAGCCCCAGCATTTT. Translating it yields CAWSGGQHNQPQHF.

The chain is built from TRBV6-5 and TRBJ1-1; D unresolved. The germline gives CDR1 MNHEY, CDR2 SVGAGI. The germline V and J ends were trimmed by 0 bases and 3 bases, with 11 bases remaining between them. The CDR3 runs to 15 residues. In DNA, the CDR3 is TGTGCCAGCAGTTACTCGAAGACGGTGGACACTGAAGCTTTCTTT. This encodes CASSYSKTVDTEAFF.

The chain is built from TRBV3-1 (or the pseudogene TRBV3-2) and TRBJ2-3; D is uncertain. Between the trimmed V and J ends, which lost 1 base and 11 bases, there was a span of 13 bases. Germline CDR1 and CDR2: LGHDT and YNNKEL (reference sequence). CDR3 length: 13 residues. The CDR3 loop reads CASSQAPGTQQYF. The CDR3 nucleotides read TGTGCCAGCAGCCAAGCGCCCGGAACCCAGCAGTATTTT.

This chain connects TRBV5-1 to TRBJ1-5; D may be TRBD1 (5 bases). From germline, CDR1 is SGHRS and CDR2 YFSETQ. With 1 base removed from V and 8 bases from J, the gap between germline ends came to 13 bases. The CDR3 has 14 residues. CDR3 region: CASSLFGGSEPQHF. In nucleotides, the CDR3 is TGCGCCAGCAGCTTGTTCGGGGGGAGTGAGCCCCAGCATTTT.

The rearrangement joins TRBV5-1 to TRBJ2-5; 7 bases line up with TRBD2. V lost 0 bases and J lost 5; bases outside the gene matches: 4. This CDR3 has 14 residues. Germline values: CDR1 SGHRS, CDR2 YFSETQ. The CDR3 loop reads CASSLGLAKETQYF. The CDR3 DNA is TGCGCCAGCAGCTTGGGACTAGCAAAGGAGACCCAGTACTTC.

CDR3 sequence (DNA): TGCGCCAGCCGCCCTTCGAACACCGGGGAGCTGTTTTTT. Protein product: CASRPSNTGELFF. The chain couples TRBV5-1 to TRBJ2-2; D gene unclear. V was pared by 7 bases and J by 0 bases, with 7 bases between. CDR1 and CDR2 (germline): SGHRS, YFSETQ. The CDR3 covers 13 residues.

The sample holds a few counts of this clone. V gene TRBV5-1 combines with J gene TRBJ2-3; TRBD1 might be the D (5 bases). CDR1 and CDR2 (germline): SGHRS, YFSETQ. The CDR3 runs 15 residues. V lost 0 bases and J lost 2, with 10 bases in between. In nucleotides, the CDR3 is TGCGCCAGCAGCTTGGGGGGCTACCCCACAGATACGCAGTATTTT. This gives the protein CASSLGGYPTDTQYF.

This chain links TRBV7-6 with TRBJ2-2; 7 bases are a match to TRBD1. The CDR3 is 14 amino acids. Germline-derived CDR1 and CDR2 are SGHVS and FNYEAQ. V lost 4 bases to trimming and J lost 7 bases; unmatched junction nucleotides: 6. CDR3 protein: CASSSPPGGGELFF. CDR3 nucleotide sequence: TGTGCCAGCAGCTCCCCCCCAGGGGGCGGGGAGCTGTTTTTT.

This chain connects TRBV7-2 to TRBJ2-1; D is ambiguous. The germline V and J ends were trimmed by 5 bases and 6 bases, with 5 bases remaining between them. CDR1 is SGHTA, CDR2 FQGNSA, per germline. The CDR3 contains 11 residues. CDR3 coding DNA: TGTGCCAGCAGCCCTGCCAATGAGCAGTTCTTC. Translation gives CASSPANEQFF.

The rearrangement links TRBV28 to TRBJ1-5; a weak D match, TRBD1 (5 bases). CDR1 is MDHEN and CDR2 is SYDVKM in the germline V gene. This CDR3 contains 15 residues. Trimming cost V 10 bases and J 6 bases, with 22 bases left between them. The CDR3 region has the DNA TGTGCCACACACCGGGGGGGTTCATTAGCTCAGCCCCAGCATTTT. Residues: CATHRGGSLAQPQHF. The whole variable domain, filled in from reference TRBV28 and TRBJ1-5, reads DVKVTQSSRYLVKRTGEKVFLECVQDMDHENMFWYRQDPGLGLRLIYFSYDVKMKEKGDIPEGYSVSREKKERFSLILESASTNQTSMYLCATHRGGSLAQPQHFGDGTRLSIL.

This chain uses TRBV5-4 with TRBJ1-2; 9 bases match TRBD1. CDR1 is SGHNT and CDR2 is YYREEE in the germline V gene (reference sequence). The ends lost 3 bases at V and 4 bases at J; junction bases unmatched: 4. The CDR3 totals 14 residues. CDR3 sequence: CASSWGTGTYGYTF. Here the CDR3 DNA reads TGTGCCAGCAGCTGGGGGACAGGGACCTATGGCTACACCTTC.

This chain joins TRBV6-5 and TRBJ2-4; no definite D call. Trimming pared 8 bases from V and 0 bases from J, leaving 11 bases between. The CDR3 sequence is 14 residues long. Looked up from germline, CDR1 is MNHEY and CDR2 is SVGAGI. The DNA of the CDR3 is TGTGCCAGCGTAACACGGCTAGCCAAAAACATTCAGTACTTC. It codes for CASVTRLAKNIQYF.

Only one count was recorded for this clone. The chain links TRBV19 to TRBJ2-7; TRBD1 aligns across 10 bases. Trimming cost V 4 bases and J 2 bases; bases outside gene matches: 2. Germline CDR1 and CDR2: LNHDA and SQIVND (reference sequence). This CDR3 region has 14 residues. CDR3 protein: CASSRGQGTYEQYF. The CDR3 coding sequence is TGTGCCAGTAGTAGGGGACAGGGGACCTACGAGCAGTACTTC.

The chain is built from TRBV7-3 and TRBJ2-3, with 8 bases aligning to TRBD2. This CDR3 has 16 residues. Germline lookup yields CDR1 SGHTA and CDR2 FQGTGA. The junction had 13 bases not matched to a gene; V was cut back by 5 bases and J by 6 bases. The CDR3 sequence: CASSPRLAGHTDTQYF. The CDR3 DNA reads as TGTGCCAGCAGCCCCAGATTAGCGGGACATACGGATACGCAGTATTTT.